This T cell receptor (beta chain) is drawn from a study of blood T cell repertoires in COVID-19. At the level of the study: Sample material is recorded as cDNA or gDNA derived from T cells, B-cell-depleted T cells, or PBMCs.

Generated by immunoSEQ multiplex PCR, the TCRdb table keeps only in-frame clones and is missing some. The repertoire consists of about 220,000 clones, with 65% to 85% occurring once and the leading ten covering about 13%. There are 16 residues in the CDR3. Germline CDR1 and CDR2: SGHNT and YYREEE (reference sequence). V was pared by 4 bases and J by 3 bases, with 5 bases of the junction left unmatched. V and J are TRBV5-4 and TRBJ2-7, with 15 bases aligning to TRBD2. Sequenced: peripheral blood. The sequence came from a human donor in a cohort sampled during active COVID-19. The CDR3 protein is CASSLGLAGGSYEQYF. The DNA for the CDR3 is TGTGCCAGCAGCCTAGGACTAGCGGGAGGGAGCTACGAGCAGTACTTC.